This is a list of T cell receptor beta chains from one sample in a study of CD8+CD57+ T cells in acquired aplastic anemia. TCRdb re-analysed the reads in MiXCR, keeping a single row per CDR3 protein. This table holds about 190,000 distinct CDR3 sequences, less than 65% found once. Material for sequencing was sorted CD4+, CD8+, or CD8+CD57+ T cells (not recorded which) from PBMCs. Receptor source: a human donor with severe aplastic anemia or a healthy control (not recorded which). CDR3s leave out the opening cysteine and the closing phenylalanine or tryptophan. Some rows have no size entry. The others give once, few or many, or a class for an expanded clone.

>TRBV7-9|NA|TRBJ2-2
ASSVDASSATGELF
>TRBV18|NA|TRBJ2-5
ASSPRTGETETQY
>TRBV7-8|few|TRBJ1-6
ASSSPEIGSPLH
>TRBV5-4|few|TRBJ1-2
ASSRVGYGYT
>TRBV6-1|NA|TRBJ1-2
ASSEFEGYGCT
>TRBV19|NA|TRBJ1-5
ASNRQGTSFQH
>TRBV11-2|NA|TRBJ2-7
ASSTSTGTSVYEQY
>TRBV7-2|NA|TRBJ2-7
ASSYRDSTYEQY
>TRBV20-1|NA|TRBJ2-3
SAGTADPTDTQY
>TRBV25-1|NA|TRBJ1-1
ASSIYLCSVGGWDTEAF
>TRBV10-3|few|TRBJ1-5
AISETGGEPQH
>TRBV4-3|NA|TRBJ2-5
ASSQVEGEGETQY
>TRBV29-1|NA|TRBJ1-1
SVVAGLNTEAF
>TRBV25-1|NA|TRBJ2-2
ASKKTENTGELF
>TRBV30|NA|TRBJ2-1
AWSVRIDNEQF
>TRBV29-1|NA|TRBJ1-2
SVLPPAGDPNYGYT
>TRBV19|many|TRBJ2-7
ASSIRDTNEQY
>TRBV7-8|NA|TRBJ1-4
ASSERFSPNEKLF
>TRBV19|few|TRBJ2-3
ASSTSTSITDTQY
>TRBV11-2|NA|TRBJ2-7
ASSLLSGGTTYEQY
>TRBV2|NA|TRBJ1-1
ASTYRYTEAF
>TRBV7-7|NA|TRBJ2-7
ASSPSFGSYEQY
>TRBV7-9|NA|TRBJ2-7
ASRPRGYSYEQY
>TRBV2|once|TRBJ2-7
ASSDLSSYNEQY
>TRBV9|many|TRBJ2-2
ASGFGAQNTGELF
>TRBV19|NA|TRBJ1-5
ASRPGKGSNQPQH
>TRBV5-1|many|TRBJ2-7
ASSSDNYEQY
>TRBV6-4|NA|TRBJ1-6
ASSERQTSLPLH
>TRBV12-3/TRBV12-4|NA|TRBJ1-1
ASSWGWGTEAF
>TRBV10-3|few|TRBJ2-2
AISESGTSTGELF
>TRBV9|NA|TRBJ2-1
ASTSRASGGPWGEQF
>TRBV7-3|few|TRBJ1-2
ASSLSGGDGYT
>TRBV12-3/TRBV12-4|few|TRBJ2-7
ASSSWGVGYEQY
>TRBV7-8|NA|TRBJ1-2
ASSLAGRGGDYGYT
>TRBV6-5|many|TRBJ2-5
ASSYPGGAETQY
>TRBV7-7|few|TRBJ2-7
ASSLGGGFSYEQY
>TRBV9|NA|TRBJ2-7
ASSHPGGEQY
>TRBV2|few|TRBJ1-5
ASSPFGSNQPQH
>TRBV11-1|NA|TRBJ2-7
ASSPGQETAYEQY
>TRBV19|NA|TRBJ2-5
ASSTGAVQPQH
>TRBV7-3|NA|TRBJ1-6
ASSLGPVETGEGSPLH